This T cell receptor (beta chain) was sequenced during a study of blood T cell repertoires in COVID-19. About the study: Researchers got acute and convalescent COVID-19 samples from the United States, Italy and Spain.

Enrollees, about 18 to 95 years old, lived in 20 to 25 US areas. Donors in Cohort 3 who had recovered were those with two negative PCRs, healthcare professional clearance, or resolution of their symptoms. Under the authors' procedure: By means of reference gene primer amplification, nucleated cell counts were estimated. Some clones are missing from TCRdb's copy, which holds only in-frame ones; the method was immunoSEQ multiplex PCR. Clone size and the V and J calls come from that table; the DNA yielded D and trimming. The table has 250,000 to 350,000 clones, around 89% seen once; the top ten hold about 2.2%. Deletions cut 0 bases from V and 9 bases from J, with 9 bases between. Germline CDR1 MGHRA, CDR2 YSYEKL. This CDR3 spans 14 amino acids.

The gene calls are TRBV4-1 and TRBJ1-6; D perhaps matches TRBD1 (5 bases). What was sequenced was PBMCs or T cells enriched from blood (not recorded which). The TCR comes from a woman between 18 and 30 years old who had recovered from COVID-19. CDR3 DNA sequence: TGCGCCAGCAGCCAAGACAGGGTGGGTTCACCCCTCCACTTT. Amino acids: CASSQDRVGSPLHF.